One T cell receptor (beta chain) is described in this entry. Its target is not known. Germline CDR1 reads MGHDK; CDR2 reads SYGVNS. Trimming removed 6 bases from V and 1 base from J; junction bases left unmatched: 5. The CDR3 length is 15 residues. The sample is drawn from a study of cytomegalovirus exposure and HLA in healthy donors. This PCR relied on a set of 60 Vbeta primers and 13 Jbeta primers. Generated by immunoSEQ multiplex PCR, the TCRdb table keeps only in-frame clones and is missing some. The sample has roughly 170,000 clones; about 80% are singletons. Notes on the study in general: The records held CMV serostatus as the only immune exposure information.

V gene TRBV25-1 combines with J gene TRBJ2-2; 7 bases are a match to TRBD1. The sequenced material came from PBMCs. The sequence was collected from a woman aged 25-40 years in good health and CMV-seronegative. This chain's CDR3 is CASRVNRGNTGELFF. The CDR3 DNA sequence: TGTGCCAGCAGAGTAAACAGGGGGAACACCGGGGAGCTGTTTTTT.